This TCR beta chain was retrieved from a study of shared clonotypes between healthy human individuals. Study results and limitations: Larger estimated richness was generally recorded for naive subsets relative to memory subsets.

The length of the CDR3 is 15 residues. V trimming: 0 bases; J trimming: 8 bases; junction bases outside the gene matches: 7. Germline CDR1 is GTSNPN and CDR2 is SVGIG (reference sequence). Comments on this clone: No antigen is known for it.

Genomic DNA per cell subset filled all wells of several immunoSEQ plates. Authors' processing steps: Without quality scores, immunoSEQ junctional reads could not be filtered like full-length reads. Some clones are missing from TCRdb's copy, which holds only in-frame ones; the method was immunoSEQ multiplex PCR. That table supplies the V and J calls and clone size; D and trimming were determined from the DNA. The sample has 600,000 to 800,000 clones, about two thirds seen once. Input material: memory CD4+ T cells sorted from blood. Documented subset: CD45RA-negative fraction. V usage is TRBV30 and J usage is TRBJ1-4; the match to TRBD1 covers 9 bases. This receptor was identified in a woman in her 30s in good health. The CDR3 region is CAWSVFGTGREKLFF. The CDR3 DNA follows: TGTGCCTGGAGTGTATTTGGGACAGGGCGGGAAAAACTGTTTTTT.